This TCR beta chain was captured in a study of blood T cell repertoires in COVID-19. Study as a whole: There were acute and convalescent COVID-19 samples, and they came from the United States, Italy and Spain. PBMCs, B-cell-depleted T cells, or T cells provided the cDNA or gDNA that made up the material.

Enrolment of Seattle patients took place during active infection, and they were followed longitudinally. Study processing details: For nucleated cells, counts were estimated from reference gene primer amplification. The method was immunoSEQ multiplex PCR; TCRdb's version includes in-frame clones alone and lacks a portion of them. V, J and clone size reflect that table, while D and trimming were determined from the DNA. The table has tens of thousands of clones, about nine tenths seen once. There are 14 residues in the CDR3. Looked up from germline, CDR1 is SEHNR and CDR2 is FQNEAQ (reference sequence). The junction had 2 bases not matched to a gene; V was cut back by 3 bases and J by 4 bases.

The specimen was peripheral blood. This TCR derives from a woman over 75 with COVID-19, enrolled during active disease. The genes are TRBV7-9 and TRBJ2-2; 7 bases are a match to TRBD1. CDR3: CASSLSGGTGELFF. DNA of the CDR3: TGTGCCAGCAGCTTGTCAGGGGGCACCGGGGAGCTGTTTTTT.